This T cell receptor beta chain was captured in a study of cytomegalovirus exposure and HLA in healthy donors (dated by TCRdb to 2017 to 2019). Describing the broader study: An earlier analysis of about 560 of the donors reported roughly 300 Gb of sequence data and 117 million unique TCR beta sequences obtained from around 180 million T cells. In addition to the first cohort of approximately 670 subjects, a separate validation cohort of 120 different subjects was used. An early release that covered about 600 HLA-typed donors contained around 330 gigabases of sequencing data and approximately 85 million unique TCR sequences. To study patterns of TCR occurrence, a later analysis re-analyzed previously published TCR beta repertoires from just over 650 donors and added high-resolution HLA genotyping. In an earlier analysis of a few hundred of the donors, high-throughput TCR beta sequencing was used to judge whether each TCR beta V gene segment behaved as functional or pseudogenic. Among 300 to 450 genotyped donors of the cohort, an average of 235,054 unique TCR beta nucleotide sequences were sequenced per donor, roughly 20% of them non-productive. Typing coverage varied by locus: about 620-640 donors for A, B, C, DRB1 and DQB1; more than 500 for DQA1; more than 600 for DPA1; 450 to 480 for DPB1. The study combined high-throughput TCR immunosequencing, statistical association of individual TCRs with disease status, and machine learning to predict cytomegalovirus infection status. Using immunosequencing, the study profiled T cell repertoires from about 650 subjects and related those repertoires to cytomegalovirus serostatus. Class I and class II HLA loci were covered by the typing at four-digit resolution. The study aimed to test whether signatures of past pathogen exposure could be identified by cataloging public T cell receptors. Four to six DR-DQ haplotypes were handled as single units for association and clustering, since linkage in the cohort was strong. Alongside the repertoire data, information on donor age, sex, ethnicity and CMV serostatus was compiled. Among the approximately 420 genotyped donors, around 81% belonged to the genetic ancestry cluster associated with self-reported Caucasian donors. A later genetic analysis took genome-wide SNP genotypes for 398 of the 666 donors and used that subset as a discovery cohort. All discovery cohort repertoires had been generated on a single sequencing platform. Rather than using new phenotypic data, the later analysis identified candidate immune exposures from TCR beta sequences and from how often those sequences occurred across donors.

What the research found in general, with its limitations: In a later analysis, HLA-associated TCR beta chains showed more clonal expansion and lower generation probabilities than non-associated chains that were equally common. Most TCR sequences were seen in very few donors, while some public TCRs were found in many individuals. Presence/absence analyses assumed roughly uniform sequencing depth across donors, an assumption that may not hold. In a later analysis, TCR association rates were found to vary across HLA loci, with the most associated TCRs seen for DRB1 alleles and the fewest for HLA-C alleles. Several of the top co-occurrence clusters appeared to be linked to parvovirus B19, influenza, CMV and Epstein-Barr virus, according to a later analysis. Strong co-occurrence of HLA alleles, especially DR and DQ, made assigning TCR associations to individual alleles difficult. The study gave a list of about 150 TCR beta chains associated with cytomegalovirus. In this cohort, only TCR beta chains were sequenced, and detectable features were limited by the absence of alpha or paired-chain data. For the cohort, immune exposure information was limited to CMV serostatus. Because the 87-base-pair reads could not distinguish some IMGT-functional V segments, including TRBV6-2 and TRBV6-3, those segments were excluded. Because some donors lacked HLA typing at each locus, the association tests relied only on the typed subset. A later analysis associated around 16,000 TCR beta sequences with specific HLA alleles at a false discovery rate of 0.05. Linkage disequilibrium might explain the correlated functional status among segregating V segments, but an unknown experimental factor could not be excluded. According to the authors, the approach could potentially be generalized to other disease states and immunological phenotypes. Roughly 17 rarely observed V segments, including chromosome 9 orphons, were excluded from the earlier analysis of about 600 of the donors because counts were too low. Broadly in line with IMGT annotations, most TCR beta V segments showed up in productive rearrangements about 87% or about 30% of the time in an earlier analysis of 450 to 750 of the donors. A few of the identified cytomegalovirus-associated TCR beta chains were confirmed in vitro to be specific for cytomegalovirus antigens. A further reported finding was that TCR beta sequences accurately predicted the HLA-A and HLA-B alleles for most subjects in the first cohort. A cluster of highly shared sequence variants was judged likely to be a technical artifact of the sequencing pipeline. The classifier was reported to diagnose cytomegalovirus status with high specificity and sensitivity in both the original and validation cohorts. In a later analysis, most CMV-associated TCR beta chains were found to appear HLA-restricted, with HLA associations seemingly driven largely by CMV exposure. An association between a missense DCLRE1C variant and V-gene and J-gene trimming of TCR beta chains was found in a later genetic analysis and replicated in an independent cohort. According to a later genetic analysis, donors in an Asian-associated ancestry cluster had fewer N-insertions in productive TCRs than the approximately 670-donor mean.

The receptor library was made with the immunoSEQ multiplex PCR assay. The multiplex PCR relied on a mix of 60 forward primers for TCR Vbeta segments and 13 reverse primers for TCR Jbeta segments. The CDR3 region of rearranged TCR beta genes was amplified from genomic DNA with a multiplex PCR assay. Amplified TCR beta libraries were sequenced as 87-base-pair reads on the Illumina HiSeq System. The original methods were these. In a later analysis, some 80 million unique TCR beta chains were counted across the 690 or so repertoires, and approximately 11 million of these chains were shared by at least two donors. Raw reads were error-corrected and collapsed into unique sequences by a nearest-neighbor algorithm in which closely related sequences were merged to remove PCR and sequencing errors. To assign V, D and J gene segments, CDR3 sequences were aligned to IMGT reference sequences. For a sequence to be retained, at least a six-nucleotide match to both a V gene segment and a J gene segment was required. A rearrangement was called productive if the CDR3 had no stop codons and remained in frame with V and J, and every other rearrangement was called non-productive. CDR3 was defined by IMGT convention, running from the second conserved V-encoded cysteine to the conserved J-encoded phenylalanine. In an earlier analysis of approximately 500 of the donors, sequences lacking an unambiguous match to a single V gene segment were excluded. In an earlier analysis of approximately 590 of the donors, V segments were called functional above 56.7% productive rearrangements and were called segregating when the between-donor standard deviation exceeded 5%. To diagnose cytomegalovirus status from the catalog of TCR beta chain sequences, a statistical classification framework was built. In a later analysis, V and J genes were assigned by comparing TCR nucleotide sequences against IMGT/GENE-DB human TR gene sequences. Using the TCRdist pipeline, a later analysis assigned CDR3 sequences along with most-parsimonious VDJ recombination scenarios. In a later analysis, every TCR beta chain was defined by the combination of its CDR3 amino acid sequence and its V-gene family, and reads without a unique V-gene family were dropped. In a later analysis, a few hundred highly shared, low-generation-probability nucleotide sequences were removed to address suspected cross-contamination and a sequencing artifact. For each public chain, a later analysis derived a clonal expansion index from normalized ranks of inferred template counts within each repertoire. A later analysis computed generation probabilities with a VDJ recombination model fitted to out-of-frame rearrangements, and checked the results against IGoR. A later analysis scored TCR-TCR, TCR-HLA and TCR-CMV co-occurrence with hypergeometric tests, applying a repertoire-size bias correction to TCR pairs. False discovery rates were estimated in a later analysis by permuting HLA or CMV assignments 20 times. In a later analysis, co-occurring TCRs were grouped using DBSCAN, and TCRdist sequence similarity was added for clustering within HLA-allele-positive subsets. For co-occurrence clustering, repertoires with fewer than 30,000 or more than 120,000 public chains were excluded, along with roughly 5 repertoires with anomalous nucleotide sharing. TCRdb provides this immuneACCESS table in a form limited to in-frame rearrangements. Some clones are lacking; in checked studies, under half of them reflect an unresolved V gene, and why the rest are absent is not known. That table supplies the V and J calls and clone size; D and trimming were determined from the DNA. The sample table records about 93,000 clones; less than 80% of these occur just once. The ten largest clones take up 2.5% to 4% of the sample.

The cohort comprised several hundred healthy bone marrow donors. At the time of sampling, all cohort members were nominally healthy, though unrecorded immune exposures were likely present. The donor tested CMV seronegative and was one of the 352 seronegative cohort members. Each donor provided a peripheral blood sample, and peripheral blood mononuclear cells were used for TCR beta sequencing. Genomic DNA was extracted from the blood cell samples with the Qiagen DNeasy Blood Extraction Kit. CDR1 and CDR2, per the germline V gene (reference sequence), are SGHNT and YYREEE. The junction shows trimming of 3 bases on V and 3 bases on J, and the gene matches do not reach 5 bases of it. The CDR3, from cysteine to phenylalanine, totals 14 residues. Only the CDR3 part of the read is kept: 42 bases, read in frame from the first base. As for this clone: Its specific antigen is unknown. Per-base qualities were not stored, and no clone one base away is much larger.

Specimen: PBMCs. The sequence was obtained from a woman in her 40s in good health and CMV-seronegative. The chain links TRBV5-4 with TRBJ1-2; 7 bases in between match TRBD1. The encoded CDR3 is CASSSGTDHYGYTF. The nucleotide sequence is TGTGCCAGCAGCTCAGGGACAGACCACTATGGCTACACCTTC.